This TCR beta chain was identified in a study of blood T cell repertoires in COVID-19. Study details: Spain, Italy and the United States supplied samples that represented acute and convalescent COVID-19. In each case, the material was cDNA or gDNA derived from T cells, B-cell-depleted T cells, or PBMCs.

Per the study methods: It was from reference gene primer amplification that nucleated cell counts were estimated. TCRdb keeps only in-frame clones here, not all; method: immunoSEQ multiplex PCR. Clonal size and the V and J genes are those of that table, whereas D and trimming came from the DNA. Of 15,000 to 25,000 clones listed, 70% to 80% were seen once; the top ten hold more than 55%. Germline CDR1 and CDR2: SEHNR and FQNEAQ (reference sequence). The V and J ends lost 5 bases and 6 bases respectively, with 20 bases between them. CDR3 size: 15 residues. The specimen was peripheral blood. The chain joins TRBV7-9 to TRBJ2-7, with D maybe TRBD1 (6 bases). This clonotype was obtained from a man older than 75 with acute or convalescent COVID-19. The CDR3, as DNA: TGTGCCAGCAGCCTCAGGGGCTCCCTCGGAGTCGAGCAGTACTTC. It codes for CASSLRGSLGVEQYF.